The TCR beta chain under discussion was sequenced for a study of PD-1 blockade in classical Hodgkin lymphoma. A word on this clone: The same CDR3 also results from other DNA sequences found in this sample.

The CDR3 consists of 17 residues. In germline, CDR1 is SGHTA, CDR2 FQGNSA. Losses at the gene ends were 7 bases for V and 4 bases for J; bases not matched to a gene: 8. Every patient had relapsed following autologous stem cell transplantation, and cohorts differed in brentuximab vedotin exposure. Patients reached a best response of complete response, partial response or progressive disease. The protocol was immunoSEQ multiplex PCR, while the TCRdb copy is restricted to in-frame clones and leaves out a portion. This sample has about 110,000 clones, with 70% to 90% found just once. This receptor was taken from a human donor with classical Hodgkin lymphoma. The chain uses TRBV7-2 and TRBJ2-6; 12 bases are a match to TRBD1. Source: peripheral blood mononuclear cells (PBMCs), taken before the second cycle of nivolumab. In DNA, the CDR3 is TGTGCCAGCATCCCGGGACAGGGGGCTACGGGGGCCAACGTCCTGACTTTC. It yields the protein CASIPGQGATGANVLTF.